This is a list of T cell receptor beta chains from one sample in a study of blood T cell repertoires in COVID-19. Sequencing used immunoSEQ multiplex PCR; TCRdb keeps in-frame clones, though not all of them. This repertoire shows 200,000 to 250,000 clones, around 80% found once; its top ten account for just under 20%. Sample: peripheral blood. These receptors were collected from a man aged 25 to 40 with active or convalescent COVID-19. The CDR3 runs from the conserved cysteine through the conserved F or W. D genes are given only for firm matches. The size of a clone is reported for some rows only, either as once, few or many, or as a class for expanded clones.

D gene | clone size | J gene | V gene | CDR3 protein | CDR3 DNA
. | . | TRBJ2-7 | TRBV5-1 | CASSLDSPYEQYF | TGCGCCAGCAGCTTGGACAGTCCCTACGAGCAGTACTTC
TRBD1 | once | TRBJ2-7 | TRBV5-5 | CASSPGQGIYEQYF | TGTGCCAGCAGCCCGGGACAGGGGATATACGAGCAGTACTTC
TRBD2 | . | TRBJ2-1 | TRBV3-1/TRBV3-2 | CASSQMGWTRSDEQFF | TGTGCCAGCAGCCAAATGGGCTGGACTAGGTCCGATGAGCAGTTCTTC
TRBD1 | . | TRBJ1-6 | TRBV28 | CASSSLVPGQGPGSILHF | TGTGCCAGCAGTTCCCTTGTCCCGGGACAGGGGCCGGGGTCAATCCTCCACTTT
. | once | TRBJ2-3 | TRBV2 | CASSVRGGTDTQYF | TGTGCCAGCAGTGTACGGGGAGGCACAGATACGCAGTATTTT
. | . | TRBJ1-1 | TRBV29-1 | CSASGNGDTEAFF | TGCAGCGCCTCGGGGAATGGGGACACTGAAGCTTTCTTT
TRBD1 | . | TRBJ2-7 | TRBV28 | CASSSDRGLRGQYF | TGTGCCAGCAGTTCGGACAGGGGGCTAAGGGGGCAGTACTTC
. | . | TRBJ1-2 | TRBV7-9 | CASSSTDIGTRGYTF | TGTGCCAGCAGCTCCACTGACATCGGAACGCGCGGCTACACCTTC
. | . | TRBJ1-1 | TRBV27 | CASSTTGRAGGTEAFF | TGTGCCAGCAGTACGACCGGCAGGGCGGGGGGCACTGAAGCTTTCTTT
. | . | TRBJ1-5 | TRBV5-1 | CASSLTGNQPQHF | TGCGCCAGCAGCTTGACAGGCAATCAGCCCCAGCATTTT
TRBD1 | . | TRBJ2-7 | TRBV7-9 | CASSLPGGSYEQYF | TGTGCCAGCAGCTTGCCAGGGGGCTCCTACGAGCAGTACTTC
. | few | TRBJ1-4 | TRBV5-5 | CASSALGGIEKLFF | TGTGCCAGCAGCGCCCTTGGGGGCATTGAAAAACTGTTTTTT
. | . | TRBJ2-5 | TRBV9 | CASSVARGGGQETQYF | TGTGCCAGCAGCGTAGCAAGGGGAGGGGGCCAAGAGACCCAGTACTTC
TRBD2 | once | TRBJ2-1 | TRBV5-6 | CASSLLAGVKRNEQFF | TGTGCCAGCAGCCTCTTAGCGGGAGTTAAAAGGAATGAGCAGTTCTTC
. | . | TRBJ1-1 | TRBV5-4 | CASSLRGDTEAFF | TGTGCCAGCAGCTTGCGGGGGGACACTGAAGCTTTCTTT
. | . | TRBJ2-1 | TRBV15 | CATSREGGQFNEQFF | TGTGCCACCAGCAGAGAGGGGGGACAGTTCAATGAGCAGTTCTTC
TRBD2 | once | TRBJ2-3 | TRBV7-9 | CASSSGLASPTDTQYF | TGTGCCAGCAGCTCGGGACTAGCGAGCCCCACAGATACGCAGTATTTT
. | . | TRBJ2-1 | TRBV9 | CASSPPRGSYNEQFF | TGTGCCAGCAGCCCCCCCAGGGGCTCCTACAATGAGCAGTTCTTC
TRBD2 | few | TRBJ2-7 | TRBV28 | CASSLDPWGAGDYEQYF | TGTGCCAGCAGTTTAGACCCCTGGGGAGCGGGAGACTACGAGCAGTACTTC
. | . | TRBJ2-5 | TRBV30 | CAWSVQETQYF | TGTGCCTGGAGCGTACAAGAGACCCAGTACTTC
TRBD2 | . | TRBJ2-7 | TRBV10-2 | CASTSRTSGAYEQYF | TGCGCCAGCACCTCCCGGACTAGCGGCGCCTACGAGCAGTACTTC
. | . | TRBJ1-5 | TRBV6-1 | CASSDRGFNQPQHF | TGTGCCAGCAGTGACAGGGGATTCAATCAGCCCCAGCATTTT
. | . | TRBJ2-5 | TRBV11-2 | CASSRLRGHQETQYF | TGTGCCAGCAGCAGGCTCAGGGGACACCAAGAGACCCAGTACTTC
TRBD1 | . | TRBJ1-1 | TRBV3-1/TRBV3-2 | CASGGGQGVTEAFF | TGTGCCAGCGGGGGCGGACAGGGCGTCACTGAAGCTTTCTTT
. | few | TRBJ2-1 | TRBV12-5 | CASGHSWTTPSYNEQFF | TGTGCTAGTGGCCATTCCTGGACAACCCCCTCCTACAATGAGCAGTTCTTC
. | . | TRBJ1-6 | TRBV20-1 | CSASAGLPLTPLHF | TGCAGTGCTAGTGCTGGGCTCCCCCTCACGCCCCTCCACTTT
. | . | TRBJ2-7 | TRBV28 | CATELTGYEQYF | TGTGCCACCGAACTGACAGGCTACGAGCAGTACTTC
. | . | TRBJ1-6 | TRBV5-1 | CASSWSGESPLHF | TGCGCCAGCAGCTGGTCAGGGGAATCACCCCTCCACTTT
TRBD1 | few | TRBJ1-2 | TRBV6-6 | CASRKQGALDGYTF | TGTGCCAGCAGAAAACAGGGGGCCTTAGATGGCTACACCTTC
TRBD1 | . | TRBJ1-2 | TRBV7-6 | CASSLESTGKLYGYTF | TGTGCCAGCAGCTTAGAGTCGACAGGGAAGTTATATGGCTACACCTTC
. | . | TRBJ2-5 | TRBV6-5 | CASGHLSQETQYF | TGTGCCAGCGGACACCTAAGTCAAGAGACCCAGTACTTC
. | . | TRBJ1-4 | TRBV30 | CAWIDGEKLFF | TGTGCCTGGATTGACGGGGAAAAACTGTTTTTT
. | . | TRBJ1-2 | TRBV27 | CASSSVAGPNYGYTF | TGTGCCAGCAGTTCGGTGGCGGGGCCTAACTATGGCTACACCTTC
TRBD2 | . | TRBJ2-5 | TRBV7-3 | CASSLTRDRGGETQYF | TGTGCCAGCAGCTTAACGCGGGACCGCGGGGGGGAGACCCAGTACTTC
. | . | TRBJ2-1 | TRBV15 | CATSQNRFYNEQFF | TGTGCCACCTCACAGAACCGATTCTACAATGAGCAGTTCTTC
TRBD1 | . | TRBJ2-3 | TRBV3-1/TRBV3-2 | CASSRDRDADTQYF | TGTGCCAGCAGCCGGGACAGGGATGCAGATACGCAGTATTTT
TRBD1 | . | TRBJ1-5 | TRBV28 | CASSSLGQGRSRYSNQPQHF | TGTGCCAGCAGTTCCCTAGGACAGGGTCGGAGCCGATATAGCAATCAGCCCCAGCATTTT
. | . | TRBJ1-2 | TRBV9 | CASSVDLGVLNYGYTF | TGTGCCAGCAGCGTAGATTTAGGGGTGTTAAACTATGGCTACACCTTC
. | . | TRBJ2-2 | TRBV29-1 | CSVGGPWGGELFF | TGCAGCGTTGGGGGCCCTTGGGGAGGGGAGCTGTTTTTT
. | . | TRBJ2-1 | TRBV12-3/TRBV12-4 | CASSFPGDEQFF | TGTGCCAGCAGTTTCCCAGGGGATGAGCAGTTCTTC
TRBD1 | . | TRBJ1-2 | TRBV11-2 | CASSLDQDRVLYGYTF | TGTGCCAGCAGCTTAGATCAGGACAGGGTCCTCTATGGCTACACCTTC
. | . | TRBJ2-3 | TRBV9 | CASSVGRGADTQYF | TGTGCCAGCAGCGTAGGGCGGGGTGCAGATACGCAGTATTTT
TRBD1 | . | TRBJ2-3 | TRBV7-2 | CASSLRQGLSTDTQYF | TGTGCCAGCAGCTTAAGACAGGGGCTTAGCACAGATACGCAGTATTTT
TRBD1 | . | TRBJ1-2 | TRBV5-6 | CASSETGLGGYTF | TGTGCCAGCAGCGAGACAGGGCTAGGTGGCTACACCTTC
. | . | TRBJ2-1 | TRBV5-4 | CASSATPRGEQFF | TGTGCCAGCAGCGCGACCCCTAGGGGTGAGCAGTTCTTC
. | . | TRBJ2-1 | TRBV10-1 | CASSVDNEQFF | TGCGCCAGCAGTGTAGACAATGAGCAGTTCTTC
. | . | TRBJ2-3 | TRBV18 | CASSGTGTSTDTQYF | TGTGCCAGCTCAGGGACGGGGACTAGCACAGATACGCAGTATTTT
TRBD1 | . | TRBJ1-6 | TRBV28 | CASAGTGANSPLHF | TGTGCCAGCGCCGGGACAGGGGCTAATTCACCCCTCCACTTT
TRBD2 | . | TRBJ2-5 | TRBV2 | CASSGDYRLETQYF | TGTGCCAGCAGTGGGGACTATCGGCTAGAGACCCAGTACTTC
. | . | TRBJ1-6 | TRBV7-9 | CASSLAGLNSPLHF | TGTGCCAGCAGCTTGGCAGGTCTTAATTCACCCCTCCACTTT
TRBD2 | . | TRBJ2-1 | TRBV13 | CASSQGLAGDYNEQFF | TGTGCCAGCAGCCAGGGACTAGCGGGGGATTACAATGAGCAGTTCTTC
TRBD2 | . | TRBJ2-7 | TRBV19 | CASSIGGVSYEQYF | TGTGCCAGTAGTATTGGGGGGGTGTCCTACGAGCAGTACTTC
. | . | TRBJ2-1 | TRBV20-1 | CSASEGGDNEQFF | TGCAGTGCTAGTGAGGGGGGGGATAATGAGCAGTTCTTC
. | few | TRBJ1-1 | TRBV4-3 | CASSESGRVTEAFF | TGCGCCAGCAGCGAGTCAGGGAGGGTCACTGAAGCTTTCTTT